The 32 T cell receptor beta chains listed next were all sequenced from one sample in a study of regulatory T cells in long-lasting Graves disease. Noted time point: persistent/refractory GD, antithyroid drugs over 5 years with positive TRAb. Generation of the TCR library employed RNA extracted from PBMCs. HTBI primers from iRepertoire and Arm-PCR of CDR3 regions yielded the TCR beta libraries. TCRdb used MiXCR to reprocess the multiplex PCR reads, holding one entry per CDR3 protein. The repertoire has 390,000 or so distinct CDR3 sequences, around 23% of them found once; the top ten carry under 35%. The material sequenced was peripheral blood mononuclear cells (PBMCs), taken when the disease was refractory, from a patient treated with antithyroid drugs. Receptor source: a woman between 40 and 50 years old with Graves disease.

The V gene is TRBV4-1, the J gene TRBJ1-5; D ambiguous. The CDR3 consists of 15 residues. V was trimmed by 4 bases and J by 2 bases, leaving 12 bases between them. Germline V gives CDR1 MGHRA, CDR2 YSYEKL. The CDR3 DNA reads as TGCGCCAGCAGCCCGAGTATTCGCGGCAATCAGCCCCAGCATTTT. Protein sequence: CASSPSIRGNQPQHF.

About this clonotype itself: This sequence may be a read error, since a much larger clone differs from it by one base. The chain joins TRBV15 to TRBJ2-1, with a tentative D call TRBD2 (5 bases). Germline values: CDR1 LNHNV, CDR2 YYDKDF (reference sequence). The CDR3 totals 17 residues. The CDR3 DNA is TGTGTCACCAGCAGAGATTTTGAGGGTCTGAACATCGATGAGCAGTTCTTC. Protein: CVTSRDFEGLNIDEQFF.

The rearrangement uses TRBV2 and TRBJ2-1; 7 bases map to TRBD1. Losses at the gene ends were 2 bases for V and 1 base for J; bases not matched to a gene: 5. Germline loops: CDR1 SNHLY, CDR2 FYNNEI. The CDR3 extends over 16 amino acids. CDR3 DNA: TGTGCCAGCAGTGAAAGAAGACAGGGTTCCTACAATGAGCAGTTCTTC. Encoded protein: CASSERRQGSYNEQFF.

A few counts support this clonotype. This chain connects TRBV6-1 to TRBJ2-2; 7 nucleotides match TRBD2. V dropped 8 bases and J dropped 7; count of bases not matched to a gene: 7. Germline V gene data show CDR1 as MNHNS and CDR2 as SASEGT. CDR3 size: 13 residues. The DNA for the CDR3 is TGTGCCAGCGGGGGGAGGGCCGGCGGGGAGCTGTTTTTT. It is translated as CASGGRAGGELFF.

This clonotype was seen ten or more times. The gene calls are TRBV3-1 and TRBJ1-2; tentative D call: TRBD1 (5 bases). CDR3 length: 13 amino acids. Germline V gives CDR1 LGHDT, CDR2 YNNKEL (reference sequence). V dropped 1 base and J dropped 4 bases, with 7 bases sitting between them. The CDR3 reads CASSQGTLYGYTF. CDR3 bases: TGTGCCAGCAGCCAAGGGACACTCTATGGCTACACCTTC.

V usage is TRBV11-2 and J usage is TRBJ2-3, with a tentative D call TRBD2 (6 bases). V was trimmed by 3 bases and J by 8 bases, leaving 18 bases between them. Germline CDR1 SGHAT, CDR2 FQNNGV. This CDR3 is 15 amino acids long. In nucleotides, the CDR3 is TGTGCCAGCAGCTTGCACGGGCCCTTCGGGGGTACGCAGTATTTT. Protein product: CASSLHGPFGGTQYF.

This chain links TRBV13 with TRBJ2-7, with unresolved D. Germline CDR1 PRHDT, CDR2 FYEKMQ (reference sequence). Trimming shortened V by 5 bases and J by 3 bases, and 14 bases separated the two germline ends. The CDR3 loop spans 14 amino acids. The CDR3 DNA sequence: TGTGCCAGCAGCACAATAGAAGGGTTCTACGAGCAGTACTTC. It codes for CASSTIEGFYEQYF.

This chain links TRBV28 with TRBJ2-3; D perhaps matches TRBD2 (5 bases). Germline assignment: CDR1 MDHEN and CDR2 SYDVKM. V was pared by 7 bases and J by 5 bases, with 19 bases between. The CDR3 sequence is 15 residues long. This CDR3 reads CASKSAEIPRDTQYF. CDR3 sequence (DNA): TGTGCCAGCAAGTCAGCGGAAATCCCCCGAGATACGCAGTATTTT.

This clonotype was picked up many times. The chain employs TRBV30 and TRBJ2-2; D is ambiguous. Germline values: CDR1 GTSNPN, CDR2 SVGIG (reference sequence). The CDR3 consists of 15 residues. V lost 2 bases, J lost 1 base, and 11 bases lay in between. The CDR3 DNA is TGTGCCTGGAGTCGTGGGGATCTGAACACCGGGGAGCTGTTTTTT. This encodes CAWSRGDLNTGELFF.

J is TRBJ2-7 and V is TRBV10-3; D possibly corresponds to TRBD1 (5 bases). Germline CDR1 ENHRY, CDR2 SYGVKD. This CDR3 region has 14 residues. V lost 5 bases, J lost 6 bases, and 17 bases lay in between. CDR3 sequence reads: CAISPIQGMGEQYF. DNA of the CDR3: TGTGCCATCAGTCCTATCCAGGGAATGGGCGAGCAGTACTTC.

J is TRBJ2-3 and V is TRBV7-2; D remains unclear. Germline CDR1 and CDR2: SGHTA and FQGNSA. CDR3 length: 13 amino acids. The V and J ends lost 4 bases and 2 bases respectively, with 7 bases between them. The CDR3 DNA is TGTGCCAGCAGCTACCCCTCCACAGATACGCAGTATTTT. Its protein is CASSYPSTDTQYF. The full variable domain, in which reference TRBV7-2 and TRBJ2-3 provide the parts outside the CDR3, is GAGVSQSPSNKVTEKGKDVELRCDPISGHTALYWYRQSLGQGLEFLIYFQGNSAPDKSGLPSDRFSAERTGGSVSTLTIQRTQQEDSAVYLCASSYPSTDTQYFGPGTRLTVL.

This clonotype occurred a few times. This chain joins TRBV3-1 and TRBJ1-2; 10 nucleotides match TRBD1. After removal of 4 bases from V and 9 bases from J, the junction contained 2 bases not matched to a gene. This CDR3 comprises 12 residues. Germline assignment: CDR1 LGHDT and CDR2 YNNKEL (reference sequence). CDR3 region: CASSRDRGSYTF. DNA of the CDR3: TGTGCCAGCAGCCGGGACAGGGGCAGCTACACCTTC.

In its sample, this clonotype is large. V usage is TRBV28 and J usage is TRBJ1-4; tentatively, D is TRBD1 (5 bases). V lost 2 bases, J lost 3 bases, and 13 bases lay in between. The V gene's germline CDR1 is MDHEN and CDR2 SYDVKM. The CDR3 sequence is 16 residues long. The CDR3 sequence: CASSLMQTDPNEKLFF. CDR3 DNA: TGTGCCAGCAGTTTAATGCAGACAGACCCTAATGAAAAACTGTTTTTT.

This clonotype was seen repeatedly, ten times or more. V gene TRBV28 combines with J gene TRBJ1-5; 10 bases map to TRBD1. V shed 5 bases, J shed 5 bases, and the junction held 9 bases outside the gene matches. CDR3 length: 16 amino acids. Germline CDR1 and CDR2: MDHEN and SYDVKM. As DNA, the CDR3 is TGTGCCAGCAGTCTATCCCTGGGACAGGGGTATCAGCCCCAGCATTTT. Its translation: CASSLSLGQGYQPQHF. The variable domain in full, with the rest retrieved from reference TRBV28 and TRBJ1-5, is DVKVTQSSRYLVKRTGEKVFLECVQDMDHENMFWYRQDPGLGLRLIYFSYDVKMKEKGDIPEGYSVSREKKERFSLILESASTNQTSMYLCASSLSLGQGYQPQHFGDGTRLSIL.

Worth noting for this clonotype: A single base separates this from a much larger clone, so it may be a read error. The J gene is TRBJ2-2, the V gene TRBV27; 9 bases fit TRBD2. The V gene's germline CDR1 is MNHEY and CDR2 SMNVEV (reference sequence). The CDR3 runs 16 residues. The V gene end was trimmed by 6 bases and the J gene end by 3 bases; junction bases not matched to a gene: 8. The CDR3 sequence is CASREIAGGYTGELFF. The CDR3 bases are TGTGCCAGCAGGGAGATTGCGGGAGGGTACACCGGGGAGCTGTTTTTT.

This clonotype was observed a handful of times. The rearrangement uses TRBV28 and TRBJ2-1, with D possibly called TRBD1 or TRBD2 (5 bases each). Germline CDR1 reads MDHEN; CDR2 reads SYDVKM. V was pared by 7 bases and J by 0 bases, with 16 bases between. This CDR3 has 16 residues. CDR3 residues: CASTPLGVPSYNEQFF. CDR3 DNA sequence: TGTGCCAGCACCCCCTTGGGGGTTCCCTCCTACAATGAGCAGTTCTTC.

The chain uses TRBV29-1 and TRBJ2-1; D gene unclear. Looked up from germline, CDR1 is SQVTM and CDR2 is ANQGSEA. CDR3 size: 11 residues. Trimming took off 2 bases at V and 6 bases at J, with 5 bases between the two ends. CDR3 sequence reads: CSVEIGNEQFF. The DNA of the CDR3 is TGCAGCGTTGAAATCGGCAATGAGCAGTTCTTC.

Worth noting for this clonotype: A read error may be the cause here, since a much bigger clone is one base away. The CDR3 protein is CAGSVAPGEGQETQYF. In DNA, the CDR3 is TGTGCCGGCAGCGTAGCCCCGGGAGAGGGCCAAGAGACCCAGTACTTC. This chain uses TRBV9 with TRBJ2-5; TRBD2 is a possible D gene (6 bases). The CDR3 is 16 amino acids. Germline assignment: CDR1 SGDLS and CDR2 YYNGEE.

This clonotype was counted only a few times. This chain connects TRBV3-1 to TRBJ2-7; 8 nucleotides match TRBD1. Trimming at V came to 1 base and at J to 3 bases, leaving 2 bases not matched to a gene. The CDR3 is 14 amino acids. From germline, CDR1 is LGHDT and CDR2 YNNKEL (reference sequence). The CDR3 DNA reads as TGTGCCAGCAGCCAAGGGACAGGGCTCTACGAGCAGTACTTC. Translated: CASSQGTGLYEQYF.

The chain uses TRBV28 and TRBJ2-7; 15 bases match TRBD2. Losses at the gene ends were 6 bases for V and 7 bases for J; bases not matched to a gene: 7. CDR3 length: 15 residues. Germline loops: CDR1 MDHEN, CDR2 SYDVKM. The chain's CDR3 is CASSRTGTSGREQYF. As DNA, the CDR3 is TGTGCCAGCAGCAGAACCGGGACTAGCGGGAGGGAGCAGTACTTC.

This clonotype was picked up many times. The chain is built from TRBV19 and TRBJ1-1; 7 nucleotides align to TRBD1. Trimming at V came to 5 bases and at J to 5 bases, leaving 11 bases not matched to a gene. This CDR3 is 15 amino acids long. Germline V gene sequence: CDR1 LNHDA, CDR2 SQIVND (reference sequence). This CDR3 is CASSARDSDTTEAFF. The CDR3 nucleotides are TGTGCCAGTAGTGCCAGGGACAGCGATACAACTGAAGCTTTCTTT.

V is TRBV7-9 and J is TRBJ2-7; maybe TRBD1 (5 bases). The germline CDR1 and CDR2 sequences are SEHNR and FQNEAQ (reference sequence). The germline V and J ends were trimmed by 0 bases and 0 bases, with 9 bases remaining between them. The CDR3 contains 15 residues. The CDR3 reads CASSLAVQGSYEQYF. DNA of the CDR3: TGTGCCAGCAGCTTAGCGGTCCAGGGCTCCTACGAGCAGTACTTC.

This clonotype has a handful of counts. In DNA form, the CDR3 reads TGTGCCAGTAGTATAGAGGGGAGACAGCCCCAGCATTTT. It codes for CASSIEGRQPQHF. V and J are TRBV19 and TRBJ1-5; no definite D call. V was clipped by 0 bases and J by 7 bases, with 7 bases between them. Germline CDR1 reads LNHDA; CDR2 reads SQIVND (reference sequence). CDR3 size: 13 residues.

This rearrangement joins TRBV7-2 to TRBJ2-2; D may be TRBD2 (6 bases). Germline CDR1 SGHTA, CDR2 FQGNSA. Between the trimmed V and J ends, which lost 5 bases and 5 bases, there was a span of 18 bases. CDR3 size: 16 residues. CDR3: CASSLGLPFQTGELFF. DNA for the CDR3: TGTGCCAGCAGCCTGGGACTCCCATTTCAAACCGGGGAGCTGTTTTTT.

This chain joins TRBV29-1 and TRBJ2-7; D perhaps matches TRBD2 (6 bases). Germline loops: CDR1 SQVTM, CDR2 ANQGSEA. V lost 7 bases to trimming and J lost 7 bases, with 14 bases between them. The CDR3 runs to 11 residues. CDR3 sequence (DNA): TGCAGCGGGAGGGAAAATCATGAGCAGTACTTC. Translation gives CSGRENHEQYF.

Ten or more counts support this clonotype. The CDR3 reads CASSPLSNSYEQYF. The CDR3 nucleotides read TGTGCCAGCAGTCCACTGTCGAACTCCTACGAGCAGTACTTC. V usage is TRBV12-3 or TRBV12-4 and J usage is TRBJ2-7; D remains ambiguous. CDR3 length equals 14 residues. Trimming pared 5 bases from V and 0 bases from J, leaving 11 bases between.

This clonotype was seen a few times. The chain employs TRBV5-1 and TRBJ1-3; 7 bases are shared with TRBD1. Unmatched junction bases numbered 5, after V lost 3 bases and J lost 2 bases. CDR3 size: 15 residues. CDR1 is SGHRS and CDR2 is YFSETQ in the germline V gene. CDR3 in amino acids: CASSYMGQPGNTIYF. The CDR3, as DNA: TGCGCCAGCAGCTACATGGGACAGCCTGGAAACACCATATATTTT.

The chain employs TRBV19 and TRBJ2-3, with 9 bases matching TRBD2. The CDR3 has 17 amino acids. V shed 4 bases and J 4 bases; nucleotides not matched to a gene: 12. The germline gives CDR1 LNHDA, CDR2 SQIVND (reference sequence). This CDR3 reads CASSSIPSGKAADTQYF. Here the CDR3 DNA reads TGTGCCAGTAGTAGTATTCCTAGCGGGAAGGCAGCAGATACGCAGTATTTT.

This clonotype has a count of ten or more. The chain has TRBV7-9 and TRBJ1-5, with TRBD1 matching 7 bases. With V trimmed by 8 bases and J by 0 bases, 13 bases remained unmatched. CDR1 and CDR2 (germline): SEHNR, FQNEAQ (reference sequence). CDR3 length equals 17 residues. Here the CDR3 reads CASCRVETGNSNQPQHF. The CDR3 DNA follows: TGTGCCAGCTGCAGGGTCGAGACAGGGAATAGCAATCAGCCCCAGCATTTT.

The V gene is TRBV28, the J gene TRBJ2-3, with a possible D match to TRBD2 (5 bases). The CDR3 length is 16 residues. Germline V gene sequence: CDR1 MDHEN, CDR2 SYDVKM. V shed 3 bases and J shed 2 bases, with 15 bases lying between them. CDR3 coding DNA: TGTGCCAGCAGTTTTGGAGGACTTCGAATCACAGATACGCAGTATTTT. It translates to CASSFGGLRITDTQYF. Looking up the rest from reference TRBV28 and TRBJ2-3 gives the full variable domain: DVKVTQSSRYLVKRTGEKVFLECVQDMDHENMFWYRQDPGLGLRLIYFSYDVKMKEKGDIPEGYSVSREKKERFSLILESASTNQTSMYLCASSFGGLRITDTQYFGPGTRLTVL.

A single count supports this clonotype. This rearrangement joins TRBV14 to TRBJ2-1; 7 bases align to TRBD1. This CDR3 has 15 residues. Looked up from germline, CDR1 is SGHDN and CDR2 is FVKESK. Trimming at V came to 2 bases and at J to 5 bases, leaving 6 bases not matched to a gene. CDR3 in DNA: TGTGCCAGCAGCCAAACCGGGACAGCAAACAATGAGCAGTTCTTC. It specifies CASSQTGTANNEQFF.

This clonotype was seen ten or more times. The chain combines TRBV28 with TRBJ1-1; no clear D gene. Germline CDR1 and CDR2: MDHEN and SYDVKM. V gave up 6 bases and J gave up 3 bases, with 14 bases separating them. The CDR3 extends over 14 amino acids. The CDR3 region is CASRRAGMYTEAFF. Written as DNA, the CDR3 is TGTGCCAGCAGGCGAGCGGGGATGTACACTGAAGCTTTCTTT.